This T cell receptor beta chain is drawn from a study of molecular identifiers for immune sequencing clone quantification. Points from the study as a whole: Detecting spiked Jurkat TCR RNA from one cell among one million naive cells was reportedly possible. Effector cells had over 99% of their molecules in clones above 20 RNA copies, while naive cells had under 1%.

This clonotype was picked up many times. Antigen: not known. As previously described, bulk TCR libraries were made using listed TCR primers. TCRdb independently ran MiXCR on the PCR reads; one entry per CDR3 protein. Of around 300,000 distinct CDR3 sequences in the sample, roughly a quarter were seen once. From germline, CDR1 is SEHNR and CDR2 FQNEAQ (reference sequence). This CDR3 has 15 residues. Unmatched junction bases numbered 5, after V lost 4 bases and J lost 4 bases. Material: naive CD8+ T cells from blood, with Jurkat cell RNA spiked in. Described subset: FACS-sorted CD8+CD4-CCR7+CD45RA+ naive T cells. The chain couples TRBV7-9 to TRBJ2-1; TRBD2 matches 9 bases. This clonotype was obtained from a human donor in good health. Some libraries in this study had Jurkat cell RNA spiked in. The CDR3: CASSSSSGNYNEQFF. For the CDR3, the DNA is TGTGCCAGCAGCTCCTCTAGCGGGAATTACAATGAGCAGTTCTTC.